This entry lists 8 T cell receptor beta chains sequenced from one sample in a study of regulatory T cells in long-lasting Graves disease. Time point: newly diagnosed GD, antithyroid drugs for less than 3 months. PBMC RNA served as the TCR library source. Building of the TCR beta libraries involved iRepertoire HTBI primers and Arm-PCR of CDR3 regions. TCRdb re-called the multiplex PCR reads through MiXCR, storing one row per CDR3 protein. The table records around 250,000 distinct CDR3 sequences, over 20% of them present only once. Here the sequenced sample was peripheral blood mononuclear cells (PBMCs), taken at new diagnosis, from a patient treated with antithyroid drugs. These receptors were taken from a female donor with Graves disease.

This clonotype was seen once. V and J are TRBV5-8 and TRBJ1-2; weak D call: TRBD1 (6 bases). CDR3 length: 12 amino acids. Trimming left V 5 bases short and J 7 bases short, with 12 bases between. Germline V gives CDR1 SGHTS, CDR2 YDEGEE. In DNA, the CDR3 is TGTGCCAGCAGGGGGGACATTTCTGGCTACACCTTC. It translates to CASRGDISGYTF.

This clonotype has a handful of counts. The chain has TRBV29-1 and TRBJ1-6; D is unclear. V was shortened by 4 bases and J by 7 bases, with 8 bases between the two germline ends. CDR1 is SQVTM and CDR2 is ANQGSEA in the germline V gene. The CDR3 is 12 amino acids. CDR3 amino acids: CSVGVGNSPLHF. The DNA for the CDR3 is TGCAGCGTTGGGGTGGGGAATTCACCCCTCCACTTT.

V and J are TRBV19 and TRBJ1-5; D might be TRBD1 (6 bases). CDR1 LNHDA and CDR2 SQIVND come from the germline V gene (reference sequence). Trimming shortened V by 6 bases and J by 7 bases, and 16 bases separated the two germline ends. The CDR3 has 14 amino acids. The CDR3 protein is CASSQSSGDQPQHF. The CDR3 region has the DNA TGTGCCAGTAGCCAAAGCTCAGGGGACCAGCCCCAGCATTTT.

This clonotype was observed many times. The rearrangement uses TRBV13 and TRBJ2-1, with 7 bases aligning to TRBD2. CDR3 length: 13 residues. Germline V gene sequence: CDR1 PRHDT, CDR2 FYEKMQ (reference sequence). The V segment lost 1 base and the J segment 7 bases; nucleotides outside the gene matches: 1. The CDR3 region has the DNA TGTGCCAGCAGCTTAGAAGCGGGAAATGAGCAGTTCTTC. The encoded protein is CASSLEAGNEQFF.

In its sample, this clonotype was seen many times. CDR3 loop: CASSHGTRVKQYF. The CDR3 DNA sequence: TGTGCCAGCAGCCACGGGACTCGTGTTAAGCAGTACTTC. The V and J genes are TRBV3-1 and TRBJ2-7; D possibly corresponds to TRBD2 (6 bases). Trimming took 3 bases from V and 8 from J, leaving 14 bases between them. The germline V gene has CDR1 LGHDT and CDR2 YNNKEL (reference sequence). The CDR3 loop spans 13 amino acids.

With regard to this clonotype: This clone may be a read error of a much larger clone one base away. The V call is TRBV5-1, the J call TRBJ2-4; no reliable D call. CDR3 length equals 15 residues. Germline CDR1 reads SGHRS; CDR2 reads YFSETQ. For the CDR3, the DNA is TGCGCCAACAGCTCGTCACCGCTAGCCAAAAACATTCAGTACTTC. It is translated as CANSSSPLAKNIQYF.

This clonotype has a single count. The chain joins TRBV6-1 to TRBJ1-3; D may be TRBD1 (5 bases). CDR3 length equals 16 residues. The germline V and J ends were trimmed by 3 bases and 3 bases, with 15 bases remaining between them. Germline assignment: CDR1 MNHNS and CDR2 SASEGT. The CDR3 region has the DNA TGTGCCAGCAGTGACTTCCCCCAGGGTCTTGGAAACACCATATATTTT. This gives the protein CASSDFPQGLGNTIYF.

In its sample, this clonotype was seen a few times. This chain links TRBV27 with TRBJ2-7, with TRBD1 identical over 9 bases. With V trimmed by 6 bases and J by 6 bases, 6 bases remained unmatched. The CDR3 has 13 amino acids. The V gene's germline CDR1 is MNHEY and CDR2 SMNVEV (reference sequence). CDR3 in amino acids: CASRLTGGREQYF. As DNA, the CDR3 is TGTGCCAGCAGACTGACAGGGGGTCGCGAGCAGTACTTC.